These 21 T cell receptor beta chains share one sample of origin, sequenced in a study of T-cell memory formation after mild COVID-19. TCRdb itself ran the 5' RACE reads through MiXCR, one entry per CDR3 protein. The sample holds a few hundred thousand distinct CDR3 sequences; about 10% are singletons and the top ten take roughly 3.2%. The sequenced material came from PBMCs or a T cell subset sorted from them (not recorded which). The source is a man younger than 35 who had mild COVID-19 (a few samples of this study predate the infection). Cell type and time point are not known.

This clonotype has at least ten counts. CDR3 protein: CASSKWGGAEAFF. The CDR3, as DNA: TGTGCCAGCAGCAAGTGGGGAGGGGCTGAAGCTTTCTTT. The chain couples TRBV7-2 to TRBJ1-1; D is perhaps TRBD1 (5 bases). Per germline, CDR1 SGHTA and CDR2 FQGNSA. Deletions cut 5 bases from V and 6 bases from J, with 13 bases between. This CDR3 contains 13 residues.

This clonotype has only a few counts. This chain connects TRBV5-1 to TRBJ2-7, with unresolved D. Germline V lookup: CDR1 SGHRS, CDR2 YFSETQ. With 0 bases removed from V and 6 bases from J, the gap between germline ends came to 10 bases. The CDR3 consists of 13 residues. As DNA, the CDR3 is TGCGCCAGCAGCTTGGCGGCCGGTGTCGAGCAGTACTTC. It translates to CASSLAAGVEQYF.

This chain's CDR3 is CASSHGTGHGYTF. DNA for the CDR3: TGTGCCAGCAGCCACGGGACAGGGCATGGCTACACCTTC. V gene TRBV3-1 combines with J gene TRBJ1-2; 9 bases agree with TRBD1. This CDR3 region has 13 residues. V lost 3 bases, J lost 6 bases, and 2 bases stayed unmatched. Germline loops: CDR1 LGHDT, CDR2 YNNKEL (reference sequence). The entire variable domain, with the rest obtained from reference TRBV3-1 and TRBJ1-2, is as follows: DTAVSQTPKYLVTQMGNDKSIKCEQNLGHDTMYWYKQDSKKFLKIMFSYNNKELIINETVPNRFSPKSPDKAHLNLHINSLELGDSAVYFCASSHGTGHGYTFGSGTRLTVV.

The chain employs TRBV28 and TRBJ1-6; D possibly corresponds to TRBD1 (5 bases). Germline V gene lookup returns CDR1 MDHEN and CDR2 SYDVKM. The CDR3 runs to 16 residues. V was shortened by 7 bases and J by 1 base, with 14 bases between the two germline ends. The CDR3 nucleotides read TGTGCCAGCACTCTAAGTCGGGGGTCCTATAATTCACCCCTCCACTTT. The encoded protein is CASTLSRGSYNSPLHF.

The V gene is TRBV2, the J gene TRBJ2-4; D gene uncertain. V was clipped by 0 bases and J by 8 bases, with 14 bases between them. The germline CDR1 and CDR2 sequences are SNHLY and FYNNEI. The CDR3 loop spans 15 amino acids. Here the CDR3 reads CASSEAMYVQDIQYF. The CDR3 nucleotides are TGTGCCAGCAGTGAAGCTATGTATGTGCAGGACATTCAGTACTTC.

This clonotype turned up a few times. The chain uses TRBV7-2 and TRBJ2-3; 7 nucleotides match TRBD1. CDR3 length: 15 residues. The V gene end was trimmed by 10 bases and the J gene end by 3 bases; junction bases not matched to a gene: 13. Germline lookup yields CDR1 SGHTA and CDR2 FQGNSA. In DNA form, the CDR3 reads TGTGCCACTACTCCGACAGGGCGCGAAACAGATACGCAGTATTTT. Its protein product is CATTPTGRETDTQYF.

This clonotype was seen only a few times. V is TRBV6-2 or TRBV6-3 and J is TRBJ1-2; 9 bases align to TRBD1. CDR3 length: 15 residues. Germline V gene data show CDR1 as MNHEY and CDR2 as SVGEGT. The V segment lost 2 bases and the J segment 7 bases; nucleotides outside the gene matches: 8. This CDR3 is CASSYPTGGLRGYTF. CDR3 in DNA: TGTGCCAGCAGTTACCCGACAGGGGGTCTTCGTGGCTACACCTTC.

This clonotype turned up a few times. V usage is TRBV28 and J usage is TRBJ2-5; D might be TRBD2 (6 bases). V was trimmed by 2 bases and J by 0 bases, leaving 10 bases between them. Germline V gene data show CDR1 as MDHEN and CDR2 as SYDVKM. CDR3 length equals 15 residues. CDR3 bases: TGTGCCAGCAGTTTACGGGGGAGATACCAAGAGACCCAGTACTTC. Its protein is CASSLRGRYQETQYF.

The V and J genes are TRBV10-1 and TRBJ2-7; TRBD1 aligns across 8 bases. CDR1 and CDR2 from the germline V gene are WNHNN and SYGVQD (reference sequence). The CDR3 has 14 residues. V was pared by 2 bases and J by 3 bases, with 3 bases of the junction left unmatched. The CDR3 spells CASSEGQGNYEQYF. In DNA form, the CDR3 reads TGCGCCAGCAGTGAGGGACAGGGAAACTACGAGCAGTACTTC.

This clonotype was counted at least ten times. This rearrangement joins TRBV5-6 to TRBJ2-3, with unresolved D. Germline loops: CDR1 SGHDT, CDR2 YYEEEE. Trimming pared 0 bases from V and 0 bases from J, leaving 11 bases between. The CDR3 loop spans 16 amino acids. In DNA form, the CDR3 reads TGTGCCAGCAGCTTGGTTAAGAGACGTAGCACAGATACGCAGTATTTT. Its translation: CASSLVKRRSTDTQYF.

V is TRBV5-1 and J is TRBJ2-2; 10 bases are shared with TRBD1. The V gene's germline CDR1 is SGHRS and CDR2 YFSETQ. J lost 7 bases, V lost 3 bases, and 12 bases had no gene match. The CDR3 loop spans 17 amino acids. The CDR3 DNA reads as TGCGCCAGCAGCTATCCCGCCGGGACAGGGGACAACGGGGAGCTGTTTTTT. This gives the protein CASSYPAGTGDNGELFF.

V and J are TRBV6-5 and TRBJ1-1; TRBD1 matches at 7 bases. Germline CDR1 is MNHEY and CDR2 is SVGAGI. V lost 4 bases, J lost 2 bases, and 7 bases stayed unmatched. The CDR3 has 15 residues. The CDR3 nucleotides read TGTGCCAGCAGTTCCAGGGGGGAAGTTAACACTGAAGCTTTCTTT. It is translated as CASSSRGEVNTEAFF.

The chain employs TRBV15 and TRBJ2-5; TRBD2 aligns across 8 bases. The CDR3 covers 15 residues. After removal of 6 bases from V and 2 bases from J, the junction contained 8 bases not matched to a gene. CDR1 and CDR2 (germline): LNHNV, YYDKDF (reference sequence). CDR3 residues: CATSRNSGEQETQYF. As DNA, the CDR3 is TGTGCCACCAGTAGGAATAGCGGGGAACAAGAGACCCAGTACTTC. The whole variable domain, filled in from reference TRBV15 and TRBJ2-5, reads DAMVIQNPRYQVTQFGKPVTLSCSQTLNHNVMYWYQQKSSQAPKLLFHYYDKDFNNEADTPDNFQSRRPNTSFCFLDIRSPGLGDTAMYLCATSRNSGEQETQYFGPGTRLLVL.

This clonotype came up many times. The V gene is TRBV12-3 or TRBV12-4, the J gene TRBJ2-5; 14 bases map to TRBD2. CDR3 length: 18 residues. V lost 5 bases and J lost 5; bases outside the gene matches: 13. The CDR3 nucleotides read TGTGCCAGCAGTCGCAGACTAGCGGGGGGGAGTTCGTTTGAGACCCAGTACTTC. Encoded protein: CASSRRLAGGSSFETQYF.

The table lists this clonotype with a few counts. V gene TRBV7-2 combines with J gene TRBJ1-1; the D gene is possibly TRBD1 (6 bases). With 7 bases removed from V and 6 bases from J, the gap between germline ends came to 18 bases. There are 14 residues in the CDR3. Germline CDR1 is SGHTA and CDR2 is FQGNSA. The chain's CDR3 is CASKNRERPAEAFF. The CDR3 region has the DNA TGTGCCAGCAAAAACAGGGAAAGGCCGGCTGAAGCTTTCTTT. Combining the CDR3 with reference TRBV7-2 and TRBJ1-1 gives the whole variable domain GAGVSQSPSNKVTEKGKDVELRCDPISGHTALYWYRQSLGQGLEFLIYFQGNSAPDKSGLPSDRFSAERTGGSVSTLTIQRTQQEDSAVYLCASKNRERPAEAFFGQGTRLTVV.

This chain uses TRBV6-2 or TRBV6-3 with TRBJ2-3; D possibly corresponds to TRBD1 (5 bases). V was trimmed by 8 bases and J by 3 bases, leaving 15 bases between them. There are 14 residues in the CDR3. Germline-derived CDR1 and CDR2 are MNHEY and SVGEGT. CDR3 amino acids: CASSRVVRTDTQYF. The CDR3, as DNA: TGTGCCAGCTCCAGGGTGGTAAGGACAGATACGCAGTATTTT.

This clonotype has ten or more counts. V is TRBV5-1 and J is TRBJ2-5, with 10 bases aligning to TRBD2. J lost 5 bases, V lost 3 bases, and 13 bases had no gene match. Per the germline V gene, CDR1 is SGHRS and CDR2 is YFSETQ. The CDR3 is 17 amino acids. For the CDR3, the DNA is TGCGCCAGCAGCTCCGGACTAGCGGCCCCTGGGGGGGAGACCCAGTACTTC. The encoded protein is CASSSGLAAPGGETQYF.

V and J are TRBV7-9 and TRBJ1-1; D is undetermined. The CDR3 runs 13 residues. Between the trimmed V and J ends, which lost 5 bases and 7 bases, there was a span of 14 bases. The germline V gene has CDR1 SEHNR and CDR2 FQNEAQ (reference sequence). The CDR3, as DNA: TGTGCCAGCAGCCGCCGTGACATAAATGAAGCTTTCTTT. This encodes CASSRRDINEAFF.

This clonotype was found a few times. The chain recombines TRBV18 with TRBJ2-5, with TRBD2 as a possible D gene (6 bases). Trimming stripped 4 bases from V and 1 base from J, with 7 bases between. This CDR3 spans 13 amino acids. Germline CDR1 KGHSH, CDR2 LQKENI. The CDR3 coding sequence is TGTGCCAGCTCACGGGAGGCCCAAGAGACCCAGTACTTC. It is translated as CASSREAQETQYF.

V and J are TRBV15 and TRBJ1-6; TRBD1 might be the D (5 bases). With 5 bases removed from V and 8 bases from J, the gap between germline ends came to 13 bases. CDR1 is LNHNV and CDR2 is YYDKDF in the germline V gene (reference sequence). This CDR3 has 14 amino acids. The CDR3 DNA is TGTGCCACCAGCGGTAGGGGTCGGGATTCACCCCTCCACTTT. Translation gives CATSGRGRDSPLHF.

The chain combines TRBV7-2 with TRBJ2-2; D uncertain. Trimming pared 1 base from V and 8 bases from J, leaving 8 bases between. Germline lookup yields CDR1 SGHTA and CDR2 FQGNSA. The CDR3 has 13 amino acids. CDR3: CASSLVVVGELFF. DNA for the CDR3: TGTGCCAGCAGCTTAGTGGTCGTGGGGGAGCTGTTTTTT.